Listed below are T cell receptor beta chains from one sample, sequenced in a study of cytomegalovirus exposure and HLA in healthy donors. TCRdb keeps only in-frame clones here, not all; method: immunoSEQ multiplex PCR. The data hold some 130,000 clones, with almost 85% observed a single time. The sequencing input was PBMCs. The receptors derive from a woman in her twenties or thirties in good health and CMV-seronegative. The CDR3 runs from the conserved cysteine through the conserved F or W. The D gene is left open where the match is weak. Clone size is not always given. Where it is, it says once, few, many or a class for expanded clones.

J gene	V gene	D gene	clone size	CDR3 protein	CDR3 DNA
TRBJ2-1	TRBV5-1	TRBD2	-	CASSLGSGGNNEQFF	TGCGCCAGCAGCTTGGGTAGCGGGGGAAACAATGAGCAGTTCTTC
TRBJ1-1	TRBV9	TRBD1	-	CASRRGLGTGSDAFF	TGTGCCAGCAGGAGAGGATTGGGGACAGGGTCGGACGCTTTCTTT
TRBJ2-1	TRBV6-1	-	few	CASRDFLSVQFF	TGTGCCAGCAGGGACTTTTTATCGGTTCAGTTCTTC
TRBJ1-6	TRBV19	-	-	CASSTRVGTPNNSPLHF	TGTGCCAGTAGTACGCGTGTGGGGACACCCAATAATTCACCCCTCCACTTT
TRBJ1-1	TRBV11-2	TRBD1	-	CASSYRGGTEAFF	TGTGCCAGCAGCTACAGGGGTGGCACTGAAGCTTTCTTT
TRBJ1-1	TRBV15	-	-	CATSISRDTEAFF	TGTGCCACCAGCATAAGCAGGGACACTGAAGCTTTCTTT
TRBJ2-3	TRBV2	TRBD1	once	CASSGQTGYGSDTQYF	TGTGCCAGCAGTGGCCAGACAGGGTATGGTTCAGATACGCAGTATTTT
TRBJ1-3	TRBV19	-	-	CASRASGEVSGNTIYF	TGTGCCAGTAGGGCCTCGGGGGAGGTCTCTGGAAACACCATATATTTT
TRBJ2-3	TRBV13	-	-	CASSFSTRPSTDTQYF	TGTGCCAGCAGCTTTTCGACACGCCCGAGCACAGATACGCAGTATTTT
TRBJ2-6	TRBV4-2	-	-	CASSQDRDGANVLTF	TGTGCCAGCAGCCAAGACAGGGATGGGGCCAACGTCCTGACTTTC
TRBJ2-7	TRBV4-3	TRBD1	-	CASSQQTGGYEQYF	TGCGCCAGCAGCCAGCAGACAGGGGGCTACGAGCAGTACTTC
TRBJ2-5	TRBV5-4	-	-	CASSLVEETQYF	TGTGCCAGCAGCTTGGTCGAGGAGACCCAGTACTTC
TRBJ2-1	TRBV7-3	-	-	CASSSWAGRYNEQFF	TGTGCCAGCAGCTCTTGGGCAGGGCGATACAATGAGCAGTTCTTC
TRBJ2-7	TRBV5-1	TRBD1	-	CASSSQGARSYEQYF	TGCGCCAGCAGCTCACAGGGGGCAAGGTCCTACGAGCAGTACTTC
TRBJ1-2	TRBV9	-	-	CASSADGGVTF	TGTGCCAGCAGCGCAGATGGAGGGGTTACCTTC
TRBJ2-7	TRBV27	-	-	CASSLLRTRTYEQYF	TGTGCCAGCAGTTTGCTCCGGACACGGACCTACGAGCAGTACTTC
TRBJ2-7	TRBV4-1	TRBD1	-	CASSQSLQGANEQYF	TGCGCCAGCAGCCAAAGTCTACAGGGGGCGAACGAGCAGTACTTC
TRBJ2-7	TRBV5-1	TRBD2	-	CASSRTSGGAYEQYF	TGCGCCAGCAGCCGTACTAGCGGGGGAGCCTACGAGCAGTACTTC
TRBJ1-1	TRBV20-1	-	-	CSAEMNTEAFF	TGCAGTGCCGAGATGAACACTGAAGCTTTCTTT
TRBJ1-1	TRBV27	-	-	CASRRTDGEAFF	TGTGCCAGCAGACGGACAGACGGTGAAGCTTTCTTT
TRBJ2-5	TRBV29-1	-	-	CSVTTTETQYF	TGCAGCGTTACCACGACTGAGACCCAGTACTTC
TRBJ1-6	TRBV7-9	TRBD1	-	CASSLGDRQDSPLHF	TGTGCCAGCAGCTTAGGGGACAGACAAGATTCACCCCTCCACTTT
TRBJ2-1	TRBV27	TRBD1	-	CASGLSNRGEQFF	TGTGCCAGCGGATTATCCAACAGGGGTGAGCAGTTCTTC
TRBJ2-7	TRBV4-1	-	-	CASSQEGGSIAYYEQYF	TGCGCCAGCAGCCAAGAAGGAGGCAGCATAGCGTACTACGAGCAGTACTTC
TRBJ2-2	TRBV5-4	TRBD1	-	CASRQDRGTGELFF	TGTGCCAGCAGACAGGACAGGGGCACCGGGGAGCTGTTTTTT
TRBJ2-5	TRBV5-1	TRBD2	-	CASSLEGLAETQYF	TGCGCCAGCAGCTTGGAGGGACTAGCGGAGACCCAGTACTTC
TRBJ2-2	TRBV9	-	-	CASSVVAGTPGELFF	TGTGCCAGCAGCGTAGTGGCAGGTACACCGGGGGAGCTGTTTTTT
TRBJ2-1	TRBV28	TRBD2	-	CASSLRSGGAYNEQFF	TGTGCCAGCAGCCTGAGAAGCGGGGGGGCCTACAATGAGCAGTTCTTC
TRBJ2-3	TRBV6-5	TRBD2	-	CASSYGLAGSTDTQYF	TGTGCCAGCAGTTACGGACTAGCGGGGAGCACAGATACGCAGTATTTT
TRBJ2-3	TRBV11-2	-	-	CASSLVARGRTDTQYF	TGTGCCAGCAGCTTAGTGGCCAGGGGAAGAACAGATACGCAGTATTTT
TRBJ1-1	TRBV5-6	-	-	CASSLGRGGGAFF	TGTGCCAGCAGCTTGGGACGCGGGGGAGGAGCTTTCTTT
TRBJ1-1	TRBV30	-	-	CAWSNRQVEAFF	TGTGCCTGGAGTAACCGACAGGTTGAAGCTTTCTTT
TRBJ2-1	TRBV19	-	-	CASSLEGSSYNEQFF	TGTGCCAGTAGTTTAGAGGGGAGCTCCTACAATGAGCAGTTCTTC
TRBJ1-5	TRBV9	-	-	CASSVVRGWCQPQHF	TGTGCCAGCAGCGTAGTCCGGGGATGGTGTCAGCCCCAGCATTTT
TRBJ1-6	TRBV7-2	TRBD1	-	CASSLDRNSPLHF	TGTGCCAGCAGCTTGGACAGGAATTCACCCCTCCACTTT
TRBJ1-5	TRBV6-1	-	-	CATWGRGRGEQPQHF	TGTGCCACATGGGGGCGTGGCAGGGGTGAACAGCCCCAGCATTTT
TRBJ2-7	TRBV13	-	-	CASSLGLQGYEQYF	TGTGCCAGCAGCTTAGGCCTACAGGGCTACGAGCAGTACTTC
TRBJ1-2	TRBV2	-	-	CASRPEKRLGYTF	TGTGCCAGCAGGCCAGAGAAGCGTCTGGGCTACACCTTC
TRBJ1-2	TRBV28	-	-	CASSPPRGLGYTF	TGTGCCAGCAGTCCGCCCCGAGGGTTGGGCTACACCTTC
TRBJ2-3	TRBV30	-	-	CAWSVASLGTQYF	TGTGCCTGGAGTGTGGCTAGCTTGGGTACGCAGTATTTT
TRBJ1-2	TRBV5-4	-	many	CASSATGTNGYTF	TGTGCCAGCAGCGCCACCGGGACAAATGGCTACACCTTC
TRBJ2-7	TRBV11-2	-	-	CASSLGRSGEQYF	TGTGCCAGCAGCTTAGGACGCTCGGGGGAGCAGTACTTC
TRBJ2-7	TRBV11-2	-	-	CASSLADSSYEQYF	TGTGCCAGCAGCTTAGCAGACTCCTCCTACGAGCAGTACTTC
TRBJ2-2	TRBV7-8	-	-	CASRWTEKTGELFF	TGTGCCAGCAGGTGGACAGAAAAAACCGGGGAGCTGTTTTTT
TRBJ1-2	TRBV5-6	-	-	CASSKGGRLPYGYTF	TGTGCCAGCAGCAAAGGAGGGCGCCTACCCTATGGCTACACCTTC
TRBJ2-1	TRBV6-6	TRBD1	-	CASRGTDRPYEQFF	TGTGCCAGCAGGGGGACAGACCGACCGTATGAGCAGTTCTTC
TRBJ1-2	TRBV21-1	-	-	CASSKAGIQGPYGYTF	TGTGCCAGCAGCAAAGCGGGGATACAGGGGCCCTATGGCTACACCTTC
TRBJ2-5	TRBV9	TRBD1	-	CASSPRQGVRETQYF	TGTGCCAGCAGCCCCCGACAGGGTGTGAGAGAGACCCAGTACTTC
TRBJ2-7	TRBV18	-	-	CASSPLPGLHEQYF	TGTGCCAGCTCACCTCTCCCGGGGTTGCACGAGCAGTACTTC
TRBJ2-7	TRBV4-2	TRBD2	once	CASSQGLAGVNSYEQYF	TGTGCCAGCAGCCAGGGACTAGCGGGCGTGAACTCCTACGAGCAGTACTTC
TRBJ1-5	TRBV30	-	-	CAWSVGGNQPQHF	TGTGCCTGGAGTGTGGGGGGGAATCAGCCCCAGCATTTT
TRBJ1-1	TRBV28	-	-	CASRNEGIGAFF	TGTGCCAGCAGGAACGAGGGAATAGGAGCTTTCTTT